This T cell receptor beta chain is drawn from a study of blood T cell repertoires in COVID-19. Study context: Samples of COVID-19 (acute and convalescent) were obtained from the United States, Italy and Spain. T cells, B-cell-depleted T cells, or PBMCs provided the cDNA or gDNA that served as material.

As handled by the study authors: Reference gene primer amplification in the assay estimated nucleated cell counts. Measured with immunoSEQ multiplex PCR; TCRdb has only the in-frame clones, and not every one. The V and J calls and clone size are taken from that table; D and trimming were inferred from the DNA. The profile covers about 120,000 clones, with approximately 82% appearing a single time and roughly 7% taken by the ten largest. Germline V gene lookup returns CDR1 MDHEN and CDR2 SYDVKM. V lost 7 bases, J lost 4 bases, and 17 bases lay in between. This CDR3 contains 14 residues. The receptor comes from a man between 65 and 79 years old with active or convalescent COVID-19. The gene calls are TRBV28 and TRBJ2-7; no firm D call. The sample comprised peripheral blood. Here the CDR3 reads CASTELSGPYEQYF. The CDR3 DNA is TGTGCCAGCACCGAACTGTCAGGCCCTTACGAGCAGTACTTC.